One sample yielded the 28 T cell receptor beta chains listed below, sequenced in a study of T-cell reconstitution after alpha-beta-depleted transplantation in children. TCRbeta library preparation incorporated unique molecular identifiers. In TCRdb, the PCR reads were re-called with MiXCR into one record per CDR3 protein. This sample has around 600,000 distinct CDR3 sequences, with roughly a tenth found just once. The sequenced sample was PBMCs from the stem cell graft donor, obtained from the stem cell graft. The source of these receptors is a human donor who donated a stem cell graft to a child with acute myeloid leukemia.

V usage is TRBV7-2 and J usage is TRBJ1-4; 7 bases are shared with TRBD1. Germline V lookup: CDR1 SGHTA, CDR2 FQGNSA. The trim removed 2 bases at V and 8 bases at J, leaving 8 bases unmatched. The CDR3 spans 15 residues. CDR3 coding DNA: TGTGCCAGCAGCTTAAGGCAGGGGGTAGGCGAAAAACTGTTTTTT. Protein product: CASSLRQGVGEKLFF.

The rearrangement links TRBV5-1 to TRBJ2-3; 9 bases are a match to TRBD1. Unmatched junction bases numbered 10, after V lost 4 bases and J lost 1 base. The CDR3 is made up of 17 amino acids. Germline lookup yields CDR1 SGHRS and CDR2 YFSETQ. Here the CDR3 DNA reads TGCGCCAGCAGCCCACCACAGGGGGCGCAAGGCACAGATACGCAGTATTTT. This gives the protein CASSPPQGAQGTDTQYF.

This clonotype has a handful of counts. V and J are TRBV11-2 and TRBJ2-1, with TRBD2 identical over 12 bases. After removal of 1 base from V and 6 bases from J, the junction contained 10 bases not matched to a gene. Looked up from germline, CDR1 is SGHAT and CDR2 is FQNNGV. This CDR3 region has 18 residues. The CDR3 loop is CASSLGRLAGAVGNEQFF. CDR3 nucleotide sequence: TGTGCCAGCAGCTTAGGACGACTAGCGGGAGCTGTCGGCAATGAGCAGTTCTTC.

This clonotype was found a few times. J is TRBJ2-5 and V is TRBV18; tentative D call: TRBD1 (5 bases). Germline lookup yields CDR1 KGHSH and CDR2 LQKENI. The V and J ends lost 5 bases and 2 bases respectively, with 12 bases between them. The CDR3 spans 14 residues. CDR3 nucleotides: TGTGCCAGCTCAGGTGGGGCAGAACAAGAGACCCAGTACTTC. Protein product: CASSGGAEQETQYF.

The J gene is TRBJ2-6, the V gene TRBV5-1; 8 bases are shared with TRBD1. Germline loops: CDR1 SGHRS, CDR2 YFSETQ. V lost 4 bases to trimming and J lost 1 base; unmatched junction nucleotides: 7. This CDR3 contains 17 residues. The CDR3 sequence: CASSLGQGGSGANVLTF. The DNA for the CDR3 is TGCGCCAGCAGCCTAGGACAGGGCGGATCTGGGGCCAACGTCCTGACTTTC.

This clonotype was counted ten times or more. The chain carries TRBV28 and TRBJ2-3; 12 bases line up with TRBD2. Germline V gene sequence: CDR1 MDHEN, CDR2 SYDVKM. The CDR3 spans 16 residues. The V segment lost 7 bases and the J segment 4 bases; nucleotides outside the gene matches: 9. DNA for the CDR3: TGTGCCAGCATCGAGACTAGCGGGAGACGGGCAGATACGCAGTATTTT. Its protein is CASIETSGRRADTQYF.

This clonotype has a count of ten or more. This chain joins TRBV20-1 and TRBJ2-1, with D maybe TRBD2 (5 bases). This CDR3 region has 15 residues. CDR1 and CDR2 (germline): DFQATT, SNEGSKA (reference sequence). V lost 2 bases and J lost 6, with 17 bases in between. CDR3 DNA sequence: TGCAGTGCTAGACCCCTAGCATCCCCCATCAATGAGCAGTTCTTC. Protein product: CSARPLASPINEQFF.

This clonotype was counted at least ten times. This chain connects TRBV7-2 to TRBJ2-1, with D maybe TRBD2 (5 bases). CDR3 length equals 15 residues. The V gene's germline CDR1 is SGHTA and CDR2 FQGNSA. The germline V and J ends were trimmed by 4 bases and 4 bases, with 14 bases remaining between them. The CDR3 here is CASSYQRRQYNEQFF. CDR3 DNA: TGTGCCAGCAGCTACCAGCGGCGGCAGTACAATGAGCAGTTCTTC.

This clonotype has a count of ten or more. The chain is built from TRBV20-1 and TRBJ1-1; no clear D. CDR1 DFQATT and CDR2 SNEGSKA come from the germline V gene (reference sequence). This CDR3 spans 13 amino acids. The V gene lost 0 bases and the J gene lost 0 bases, with 5 bases spanning the gap. DNA of the CDR3: TGCAGTGCTAGAGAACCTCTGAACACTGAAGCTTTCTTT. Translated, it gives CSAREPLNTEAFF.

The rearrangement uses TRBV30 and TRBJ2-7, with D unresolved. Germline V gene sequence: CDR1 GTSNPN, CDR2 SVGIG (reference sequence). The CDR3 has 14 amino acids. V dropped 2 bases and J dropped 4 bases, with 15 bases sitting between them. CDR3 loop: CAWSISRIGYEQYF. The CDR3 coding sequence is TGTGCCTGGAGTATATCAAGAATCGGTTACGAGCAGTACTTC.

The CDR3 bases are TGTGCCAGCAGCCCCTCTATCGGATCCACCTACGAGCAGTACTTC. Its translation is CASSPSIGSTYEQYF. The chain employs TRBV7-2 and TRBJ2-7; D not certain. Germline CDR1 is SGHTA and CDR2 is FQGNSA. The CDR3 has 15 residues. V shed 5 bases and J shed 2 bases, with 16 bases lying between them.

This clonotype was counted many times. The genes are TRBV7-9 and TRBJ2-1; 7 nucleotides agree with TRBD2. The J segment lost 5 bases and the V segment lost 4 bases, leaving 11 bases of the junction unmatched. The CDR3 is made up of 16 amino acids. Looked up from germline, CDR1 is SEHNR and CDR2 is FQNEAQ (reference sequence). Written as DNA, the CDR3 is TGTGCCAGCAGCTCATCTCTAGCGGACCTGAACAATGAGCAGTTCTTC. Its protein product is CASSSSLADLNNEQFF.

This clonotype showed up many times. The chain links TRBV12-3 or TRBV12-4 to TRBJ2-1; D is undetermined. The CDR3 consists of 14 residues. Trimming stripped 1 base from V and 7 bases from J, with 11 bases between. The CDR3 loop is CASSLGLAVNEQFF. Written as DNA, the CDR3 is TGTGCCAGCAGTTTAGGTTTGGCGGTAAATGAGCAGTTCTTC.

This clonotype was observed at least ten times. The gene calls are TRBV20-1 and TRBJ2-7, with 9 bases fitting TRBD2. Germline lookup yields CDR1 DFQATT and CDR2 SNEGSKA (reference sequence). The CDR3 runs 14 residues. Losses at the gene ends were 5 bases for V and 2 bases for J; bases not matched to a gene: 7. The CDR3 is CSAQLTSGPYEQYF. The DNA for the CDR3 is TGCAGTGCTCAATTGACTAGCGGACCCTACGAGCAGTACTTC.

The gene calls are TRBV5-1 and TRBJ1-3; D may be TRBD1 (5 bases). The CDR3 spans 15 residues. The V gene's germline CDR1 is SGHRS and CDR2 YFSETQ. V was cut by 4 bases and J by 6 bases, with 17 bases left in between. This CDR3 reads CASSLTGTLENTIYF. The CDR3 DNA follows: TGCGCCAGCAGCCTTACCGGGACTTTGGAAAACACCATATATTTT. Looking up the rest from reference TRBV5-1 and TRBJ1-3 gives the full variable domain: KAGVTQTPRYLIKTRGQQVTLSCSPISGHRSVSWYQQTPGQGLQFLFEYFSETQRNKGNFPGRFSGRQFSNSRSEMNVSTLELGDSALYLCASSLTGTLENTIYFGEGSWLTVV.

V is TRBV2 and J is TRBJ1-2; TRBD1 aligns across 12 bases. Germline values: CDR1 SNHLY, CDR2 FYNNEI. CDR3 size: 14 residues. The junction had 5 bases not matched to a gene; V was cut back by 7 bases and J by 5 bases. In DNA, the CDR3 is TGTGCCAGCATATTGGGACAGGGGGCGTATGGCTACACCTTC. The encoded protein is CASILGQGAYGYTF.

This clonotype was seen a few times. V usage is TRBV28 and J usage is TRBJ1-5; 7 nucleotides agree with TRBD1. This CDR3 spans 15 amino acids. J gave up 3 bases and V 5 bases, and 7 bases lay outside the gene matches. In germline, CDR1 is MDHEN, CDR2 SYDVKM. This chain's CDR3 is CASSAGTAHNQPQHF. In nucleotides, the CDR3 is TGTGCCAGCAGTGCCGGGACAGCCCACAATCAGCCCCAGCATTTT.

This clonotype was found many times. V usage is TRBV28 and J usage is TRBJ1-1, with D possibly matching TRBD1 (5 bases). Germline CDR1 MDHEN, CDR2 SYDVKM. The CDR3 has 14 amino acids. Deletions cut 5 bases from V and 3 bases from J, with 13 bases between. DNA of the CDR3: TGTGCCAGCAGTGCTGCGGGAGGGGACACTGAAGCTTTCTTT. Its translation: CASSAAGGDTEAFF.

This clonotype was seen only a few times. This chain connects TRBV20-1 to TRBJ2-7; D might be TRBD1 (6 bases). Between the trimmed V and J ends, which lost 6 bases and 2 bases, there was a span of 17 bases. Germline V gene data show CDR1 as DFQATT and CDR2 as SNEGSKA (reference sequence). This CDR3 is 14 amino acids long. The CDR3 bases are TGCAGTGCCACACCAGGGACATCTCCCTACGAGCAGTACTTC. Translated, it gives CSATPGTSPYEQYF.

J is TRBJ2-7 and V is TRBV6-6, with D unclear. V was clipped by 11 bases and J by 4 bases, with 12 bases between them. Germline V gene lookup returns CDR1 MNHNY and CDR2 SVGAGI (reference sequence). The CDR3 consists of 11 residues. The DNA of the CDR3 is TGTGCCCGGAATCCGGTGTACGAGCAGTACTTC. This codes for CARNPVYEQYF.

The V call is TRBV28, the J call TRBJ2-1; 11 nucleotides match TRBD1. Germline V gene data show CDR1 as MDHEN and CDR2 as SYDVKM. V lost 10 bases to trimming and J lost 4 bases; unmatched junction nucleotides: 6. CDR3 length: 14 residues. The CDR3 DNA follows: TGTGCCACTTTAGGGGACAGGGGGTACAATGAGCAGTTCTTC. It translates to CATLGDRGYNEQFF. The entire variable domain, with the rest obtained from reference TRBV28 and TRBJ2-1, is as follows: DVKVTQSSRYLVKRTGEKVFLECVQDMDHENMFWYRQDPGLGLRLIYFSYDVKMKEKGDIPEGYSVSREKKERFSLILESASTNQTSMYLCATLGDRGYNEQFFGPGTRLTVL.

This chain connects TRBV6-1 to TRBJ1-4; D is unclear. Germline loops: CDR1 MNHNS, CDR2 SASEGT. This CDR3 region has 15 residues. With 2 bases removed from V and 0 bases from J, the gap between germline ends came to 7 bases. CDR3 coding DNA: TGTGCCAGCAGTGAATGGCGTGCAACTAATGAAAAACTGTTTTTT. It translates to CASSEWRATNEKLFF.

This clonotype was found a few times. V is TRBV20-1 and J is TRBJ2-1; tentatively, D is TRBD1 (7 bases). This CDR3 is built from 15 residues. Germline V gene sequence: CDR1 DFQATT, CDR2 SNEGSKA (reference sequence). Trimming removed 2 bases from V and 5 bases from J, with 16 bases in between. CDR3 bases: TGCAGTGCTAGATACGCGGGACAGAAAGACAATGAGCAGTTCTTC. Translating it yields CSARYAGQKDNEQFF.

At least ten counts were recorded for this clonotype. V is TRBV6-4 and J is TRBJ2-1; 7 bases agree with TRBD2. CDR3 length equals 15 residues. Germline CDR1 and CDR2: MRHNA and SNTAGT. V lost 3 bases and J lost 5; bases outside the gene matches: 7. The CDR3 bases are TGTGCCAGCAGTGAGACGCGGGAGTCCCACAATGAGCAGTTCTTC. It codes for CASSETRESHNEQFF.

This clonotype was counted at least ten times. This chain's CDR3 is CSASNLDVSEETQYF. The CDR3 DNA follows: TGCAGTGCTAGCAATCTGGACGTAAGCGAAGAGACCCAGTACTTC. The chain is built from TRBV20-1 and TRBJ2-5, with D hard to call. Germline CDR1 and CDR2: DFQATT and SNEGSKA (reference sequence). This CDR3 contains 15 residues. The V and J ends lost 3 bases and 3 bases respectively, with 17 bases between them.

This chain joins TRBV6-2 or TRBV6-3 and TRBJ2-1; D is unclear. Germline V lookup: CDR1 MNHEY, CDR2 SVGEGT. Trimming took off 7 bases at V and 4 bases at J, with 11 bases between the two ends. This CDR3 is built from 13 residues. In DNA, the CDR3 is TGTGCCAGCAATGCTCTAGAATACAATGAGCAGTTCTTC. It translates to CASNALEYNEQFF.

There are a few counts of this clonotype. The rearrangement links TRBV4-2 to TRBJ2-7; 8 bases are shared with TRBD1. This CDR3 has 14 residues. Germline values: CDR1 LGHNA, CDR2 YNFKEQ. Trimming at V came to 4 bases and at J to 3 bases, leaving 5 bases not matched to a gene. The CDR3 spells CASSRDRSLYEQYF. CDR3 nucleotide sequence: TGTGCCAGCAGCCGGGACAGGAGCCTCTACGAGCAGTACTTC.

This clonotype was found many times. This rearrangement joins TRBV9 to TRBJ1-2; perhaps TRBD1 as D (5 bases). The CDR3 sequence is 13 residues long. CDR1 is SGDLS, CDR2 YYNGEE, per germline. Trimming removed 3 bases from V and 4 bases from J, with 10 bases in between. Here the CDR3 DNA reads TGTGCCAGCAGCGCCGTCGACAGCTATGGCTACACCTTC. Protein product: CASSAVDSYGYTF.